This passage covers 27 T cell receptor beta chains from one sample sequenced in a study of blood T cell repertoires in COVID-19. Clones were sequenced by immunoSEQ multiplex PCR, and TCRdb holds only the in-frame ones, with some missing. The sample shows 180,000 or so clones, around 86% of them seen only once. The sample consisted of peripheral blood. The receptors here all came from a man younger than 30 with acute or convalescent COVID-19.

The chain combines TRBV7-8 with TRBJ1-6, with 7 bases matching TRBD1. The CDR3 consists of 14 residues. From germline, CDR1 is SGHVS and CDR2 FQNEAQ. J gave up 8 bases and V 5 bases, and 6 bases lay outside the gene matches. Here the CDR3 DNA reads TGTGCCAGCAGCGCGGGACAGTCGGATTCACCCCTCCACTTT. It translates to CASSAGQSDSPLHF.

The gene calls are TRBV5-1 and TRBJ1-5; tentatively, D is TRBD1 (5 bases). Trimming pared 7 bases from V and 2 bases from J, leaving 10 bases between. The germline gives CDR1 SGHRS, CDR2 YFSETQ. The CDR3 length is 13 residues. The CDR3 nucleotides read TGCGCCAGCCGGCAGGGTGGCAATCAGCCCCAGCATTTT. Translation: CASRQGGNQPQHF.

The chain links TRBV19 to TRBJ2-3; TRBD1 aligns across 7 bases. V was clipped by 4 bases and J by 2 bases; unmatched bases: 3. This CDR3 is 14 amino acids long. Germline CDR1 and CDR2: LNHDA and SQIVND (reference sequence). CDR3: CASSTGQTTDTQYF. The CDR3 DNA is TGTGCCAGTAGTACGGGACAGACCACAGATACGCAGTATTTT.

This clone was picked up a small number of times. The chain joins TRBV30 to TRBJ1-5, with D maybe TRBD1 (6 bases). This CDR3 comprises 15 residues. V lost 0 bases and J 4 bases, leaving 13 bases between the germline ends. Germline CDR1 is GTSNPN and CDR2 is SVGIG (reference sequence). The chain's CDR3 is CAWSVLGDTNQPQHF. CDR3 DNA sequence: TGTGCCTGGAGTGTACTGGGGGACACTAATCAGCCCCAGCATTTT.

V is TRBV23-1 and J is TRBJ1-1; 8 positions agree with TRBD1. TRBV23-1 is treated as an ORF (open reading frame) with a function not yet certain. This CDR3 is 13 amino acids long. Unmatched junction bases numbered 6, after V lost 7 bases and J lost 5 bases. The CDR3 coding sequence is TGCGCCAGCACCGGACAGGGAAAGACTGAAGCTTTCTTT. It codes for CASTGQGKTEAFF.

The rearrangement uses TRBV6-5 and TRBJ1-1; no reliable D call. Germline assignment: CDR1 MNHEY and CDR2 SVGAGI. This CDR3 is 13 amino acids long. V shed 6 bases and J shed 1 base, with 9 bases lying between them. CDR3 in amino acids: CASRRERNTEAFF. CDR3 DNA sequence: TGTGCCAGCAGGAGGGAGAGGAACACTGAAGCTTTCTTT.

CDR3 bases: TGTGCCAGCAGTTACGAGCGGGGGAGGGGGCAGTATTTT. Encoded protein: CASSYERGRGQYF. This chain uses TRBV6-5 with TRBJ2-3, with TRBD2 matching 8 bases. The CDR3 covers 13 residues. Trimming removed 2 bases from V and 11 bases from J; junction bases left unmatched: 6. CDR1 MNHEY and CDR2 SVGAGI come from the germline V gene.

CDR3 loop: CASSLVIPGLPEAFF. Here the CDR3 DNA reads TGTGCCAGCAGCCTCGTAATCCCAGGGTTGCCTGAAGCTTTCTTT. J is TRBJ1-1 and V is TRBV6-5; TRBD1 is a possible D gene (5 bases). V shed 6 bases and J shed 6 bases, with 20 bases lying between them. CDR1 and CDR2 (germline): MNHEY, SVGAGI. This CDR3 has 15 residues.

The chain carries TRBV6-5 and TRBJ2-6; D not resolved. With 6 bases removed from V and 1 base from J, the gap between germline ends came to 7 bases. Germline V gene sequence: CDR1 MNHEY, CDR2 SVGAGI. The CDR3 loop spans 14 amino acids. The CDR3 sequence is CASSGPSGANVLTF. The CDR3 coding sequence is TGTGCCAGCAGCGGTCCTTCTGGGGCCAACGTCCTGACTTTC.

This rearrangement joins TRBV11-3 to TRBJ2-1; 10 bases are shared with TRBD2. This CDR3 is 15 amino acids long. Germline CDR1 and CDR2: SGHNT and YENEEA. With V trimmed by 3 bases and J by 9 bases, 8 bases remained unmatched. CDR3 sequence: CASSLRVAGGGEQFF. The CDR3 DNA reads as TGTGCCAGCAGCTTGAGGGTAGCGGGGGGAGGTGAGCAGTTCTTC.

The CDR3 nucleotides read TGTGCCAGCAGCCAAGGAGACCGCAGGGCGGACAACTATGGCTACACCTTC. Translation: CASSQGDRRADNYGYTF. This chain joins TRBV4-2 and TRBJ1-2, with TRBD1 as a possible D gene (5 bases). The length of the CDR3 is 17 residues. V lost 1 base and J 2 bases, leaving 17 bases between the germline ends. Germline CDR1 LGHNA, CDR2 YNFKEQ.

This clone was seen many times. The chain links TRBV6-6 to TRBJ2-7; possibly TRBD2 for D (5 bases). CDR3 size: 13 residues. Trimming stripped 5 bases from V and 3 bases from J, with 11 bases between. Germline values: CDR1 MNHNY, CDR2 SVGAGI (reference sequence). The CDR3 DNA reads TGTGCCAGCAGTCTACTAGGTAGCTACGAGCAGTACGTC. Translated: CASSLLGSYEQYV.

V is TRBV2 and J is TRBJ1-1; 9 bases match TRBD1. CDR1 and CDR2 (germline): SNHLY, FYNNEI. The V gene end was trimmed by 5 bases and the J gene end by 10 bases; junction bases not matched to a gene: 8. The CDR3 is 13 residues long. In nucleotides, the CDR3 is TGTGCCAGCAGTCCCGGGACAGGGATCGGAGCTTTCTTT. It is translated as CASSPGTGIGAFF.

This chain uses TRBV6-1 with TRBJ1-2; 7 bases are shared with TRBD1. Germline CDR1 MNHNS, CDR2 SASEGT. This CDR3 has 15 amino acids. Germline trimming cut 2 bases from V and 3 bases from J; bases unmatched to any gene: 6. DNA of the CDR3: TGTGCCAGCAGTGAAACGGACAGGCTTGACTATGGCTACACCTTC. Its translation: CASSETDRLDYGYTF.

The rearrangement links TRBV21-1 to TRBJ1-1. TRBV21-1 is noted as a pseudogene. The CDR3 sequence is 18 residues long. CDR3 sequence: CASSKARVVEQLNTEAFF. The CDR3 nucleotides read TGTGCCAGCAGCAAAGCGAGGGTCGTGGAACAGCTGAACACTGAAGCTTTCTTT.

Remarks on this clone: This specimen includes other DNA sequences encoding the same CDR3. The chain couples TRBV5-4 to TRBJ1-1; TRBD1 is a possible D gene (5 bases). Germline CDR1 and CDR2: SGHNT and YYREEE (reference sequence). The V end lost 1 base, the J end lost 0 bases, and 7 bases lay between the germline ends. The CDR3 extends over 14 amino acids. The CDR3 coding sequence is TGTGCCAGCAGCTTGACAGGACTGAACACTGAAGCTTTCTTT. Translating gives CASSLTGLNTEAFF. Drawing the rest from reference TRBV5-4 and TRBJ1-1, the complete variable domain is ETGVTQSPTHLIKTRGQQVTLRCSSQSGHNTVSWYQQALGQGPQFIFQYYREEENGRGNFPPRFSGLQFPNYSSELNVNALELDDSALYLCASSLTGLNTEAFFGQGTRLTVV.

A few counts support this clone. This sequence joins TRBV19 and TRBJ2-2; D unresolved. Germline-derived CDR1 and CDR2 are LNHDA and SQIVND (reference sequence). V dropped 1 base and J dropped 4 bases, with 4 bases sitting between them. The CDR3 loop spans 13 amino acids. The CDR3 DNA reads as TGTGCCAGTAGTATAGGGCCCACCGGGGAGCTGTTTTTT. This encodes CASSIGPTGELFF. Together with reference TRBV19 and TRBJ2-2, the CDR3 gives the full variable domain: DGGITQSPKYLFRKEGQNVTLSCEQNLNHDAMYWYRQDPGQGLRLIYYSQIVNDFQKGDIAEGYSVSREKKESFPLTVTSAQKNPTAFYLCASSIGPTGELFFGEGSRLTVL.

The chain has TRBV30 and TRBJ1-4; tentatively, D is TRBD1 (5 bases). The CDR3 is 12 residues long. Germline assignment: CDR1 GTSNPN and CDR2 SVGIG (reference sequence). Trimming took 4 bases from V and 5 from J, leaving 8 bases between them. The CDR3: CAWTGVNEKLFF. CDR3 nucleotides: TGTGCCTGGACGGGGGTCAATGAAAAACTGTTTTTT.

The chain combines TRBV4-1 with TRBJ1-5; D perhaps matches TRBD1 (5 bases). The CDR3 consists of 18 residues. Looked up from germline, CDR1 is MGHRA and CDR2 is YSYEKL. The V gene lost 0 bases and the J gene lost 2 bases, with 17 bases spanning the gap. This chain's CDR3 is CASSQERQRFHGNQPQHF. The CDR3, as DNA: TGCGCCAGCAGCCAAGAGAGACAGCGTTTTCATGGCAATCAGCCCCAGCATTTT.

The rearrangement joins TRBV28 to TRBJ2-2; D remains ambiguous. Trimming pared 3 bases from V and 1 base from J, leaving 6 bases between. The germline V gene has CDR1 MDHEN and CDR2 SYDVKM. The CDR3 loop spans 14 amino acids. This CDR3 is CASSFGMNTGELFF. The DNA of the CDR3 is TGTGCCAGCAGTTTCGGTATGAACACCGGGGAGCTGTTTTTT.

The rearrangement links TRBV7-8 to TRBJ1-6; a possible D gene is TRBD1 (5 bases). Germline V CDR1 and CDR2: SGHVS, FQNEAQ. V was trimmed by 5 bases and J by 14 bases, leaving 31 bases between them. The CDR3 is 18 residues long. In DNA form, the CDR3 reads TGTGCCAGCAGCCTTAGAGGTCCCCAAAACAGGAGATTCTTTTCCCTCCACTTT. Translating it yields CASSLRGPQNRRFFSLHF.

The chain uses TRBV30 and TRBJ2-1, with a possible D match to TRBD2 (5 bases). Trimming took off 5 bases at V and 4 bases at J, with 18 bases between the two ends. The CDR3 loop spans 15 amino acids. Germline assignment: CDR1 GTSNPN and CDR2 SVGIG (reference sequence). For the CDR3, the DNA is TGTGCCTGGTCCAGAGAGGGTGCTTGGTACAATGAGCAGTTCTTC. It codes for CAWSREGAWYNEQFF. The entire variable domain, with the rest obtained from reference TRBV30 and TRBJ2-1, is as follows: SQTIHQWPATLVQPVGSPLSLECTVEGTSNPNLYWYRQAAGRGLQLLFYSVGIGQISSEVPQNLSASRPQDRQFILSSKKLLLSDSGFYLCAWSREGAWYNEQFFGPGTRLTVL.

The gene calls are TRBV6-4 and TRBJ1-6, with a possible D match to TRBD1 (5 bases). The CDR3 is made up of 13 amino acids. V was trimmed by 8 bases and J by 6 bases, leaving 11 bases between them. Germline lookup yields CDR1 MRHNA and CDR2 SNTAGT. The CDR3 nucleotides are TGTGCCAGCGCCACTGGGGCTAATTCACCCCTCCACTTT. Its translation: CASATGANSPLHF.

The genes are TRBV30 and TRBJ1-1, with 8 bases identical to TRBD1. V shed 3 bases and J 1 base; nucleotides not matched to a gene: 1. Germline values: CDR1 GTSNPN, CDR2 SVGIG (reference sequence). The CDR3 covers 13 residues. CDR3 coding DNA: TGTGCCTGGAGCAGGGGGCCGAACACTGAAGCTTTCTTT. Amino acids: CAWSRGPNTEAFF.

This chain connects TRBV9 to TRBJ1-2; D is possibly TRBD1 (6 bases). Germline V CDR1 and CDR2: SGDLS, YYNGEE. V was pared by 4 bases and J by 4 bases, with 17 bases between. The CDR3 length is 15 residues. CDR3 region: CASSPRGGILYGYTF. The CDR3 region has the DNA TGTGCCAGCAGCCCGAGGGGGGGGATCCTCTATGGCTACACCTTC.

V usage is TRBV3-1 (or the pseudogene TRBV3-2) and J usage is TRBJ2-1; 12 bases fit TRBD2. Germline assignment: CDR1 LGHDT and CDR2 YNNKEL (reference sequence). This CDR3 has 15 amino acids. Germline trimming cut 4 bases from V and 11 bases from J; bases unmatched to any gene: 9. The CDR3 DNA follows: TGTGCCAGCAGCCCTAGCGGGGGGGCGAGCCTTAAGCAGTTCTTC. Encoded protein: CASSPSGGASLKQFF.

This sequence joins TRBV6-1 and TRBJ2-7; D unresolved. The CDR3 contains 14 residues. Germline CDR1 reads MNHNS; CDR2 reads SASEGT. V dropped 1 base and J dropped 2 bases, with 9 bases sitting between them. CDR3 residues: CASSEGQEAYEQYF. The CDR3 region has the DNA TGTGCCAGCAGTGAAGGTCAGGAAGCCTACGAGCAGTACTTC.